These T cell receptor beta chains were read from a single sample in a study of OX40 agonist ivuxolimab in advanced cancers. The protocol was immunoSEQ multiplex PCR, while the TCRdb copy is restricted to in-frame clones and leaves out a portion. The repertoire holds 60,000 to 80,000 clones, more than 80% seen once, with 8% to 10% in the top ten. This specimen consisted of CD4+ or CD8+ T cells sorted from blood, obtained in a trial of the OX40 agonist ivuxolimab. These receptors all stem from an adult with an advanced solid tumor such as melanoma, head and neck, liver or kidney cancer. Both conserved end residues are part of each CDR3. A D gene is named only where the DNA matches it firmly. Not all rows give a size; the values are once, few, many and, for expanded clones, a class.

v_call,j_call,clone_size,d_call,cdr3_aa,cdr3_nt
TRBV7-3,TRBJ1-6,NA,NA,CASSLGTPGDSPLHF,TGTGCCAGCAGCCTAGGGACTCCCGGGGATTCACCCCTCCACTTT
TRBV6-1,TRBJ2-2,NA,TRBD2,CASSEAPSGGGTGELFF,TGTGCCAGCAGTGAAGCGCCTAGCGGGGGCGGGACCGGGGAGCTGTTTTTT
TRBV7-9,TRBJ2-2,NA,NA,CASSRPTTTNTGELFF,TGTGCCAGCAGCCGCCCAACAACTACGAACACCGGGGAGCTGTTTTTT
TRBV7-2,TRBJ2-7,NA,TRBD1,CASSKPGQGAHEQYF,TGTGCCAGCAGCAAACCGGGACAGGGGGCCCACGAGCAGTACTTC
TRBV5-4,TRBJ1-1,NA,NA,CAMFKDSKNTEAFF,TGTGCCATGTTCAAGGACAGTAAGAACACTGAAGCTTTCTTT
TRBV7-2,TRBJ1-5,NA,NA,CASSLEAGRGNQPQHF,TGTGCCAGCAGCTTAGAAGCCGGGAGGGGCAATCAGCCCCAGCATTTT
TRBV29-1,TRBJ2-5,NA,NA,CSVVLVSSFQETQYF,TGCAGCGTCGTTTTAGTGTCGAGTTTCCAAGAGACCCAGTACTTC
TRBV7-2,TRBJ2-1,NA,TRBD2,CASSSTSGGTYNEQFF,TGTGCCAGCAGCTCAACTAGCGGGGGTACCTACAATGAGCAGTTCTTC
TRBV4-3,TRBJ1-2,NA,NA,CASSQEEGYGYTF,TGCGCCAGCAGCCAAGAGGAAGGCTATGGCTACACCTTC
TRBV7-2,TRBJ2-7,NA,NA,CASSLAIDSSEQYF,TGTGCCAGCAGCTTAGCGATAGATAGCTCCGAGCAGTACTTC
TRBV7-2,TRBJ1-5,NA,NA,CASSLNGDQPQHF,TGTGCCAGCAGCTTAAACGGGGATCAGCCCCAGCATTTT
TRBV25-1,TRBJ1-1,once,NA,CASSGGLNAFF,TGTGCCAGTTCAGGTGGGCTGAATGCTTTCTTT
TRBV5-1,TRBJ2-1,NA,TRBD1,CASSPFRDRGNEQFF,TGCGCCAGCAGCCCATTCCGCGACAGGGGAAATGAGCAGTTCTTC
TRBV12-5,TRBJ1-3,NA,TRBD1,CASGHPPGQGDTIYF,TGTGCTAGTGGCCACCCTCCGGGACAGGGAGACACCATATATTTT
TRBV6-6,TRBJ1-2,NA,NA,CASSYREGDYGYTF,TGTGCCAGCAGTTACAGGGAGGGCGACTATGGCTACACCTTC
TRBV30,TRBJ1-6,NA,NA,CAWNRENSPLHF,TGTGCCTGGAACAGGGAAAATTCACCCCTCCACTTT
TRBV5-1,TRBJ1-1,NA,TRBD1,CASSLGQGVTEAFF,TGCGCCAGCAGCCTAGGACAGGGGGTTACTGAAGCTTTCTTT
TRBV6-7,TRBJ2-7,NA,NA,CASSYSGGVREQYF,TGTGCCAGCAGTTACTCCGGGGGAGTAAGGGAGCAGTACTTC
TRBV5-4,TRBJ1-2,NA,TRBD1,CASSRGDRGPDGYTF,TGTGCCAGCAGCCGGGGAGACAGGGGCCCTGATGGCTACACCTTC
TRBV5-6,TRBJ1-5,NA,TRBD1,CASSTTGGVNQPQHF,TGTGCCAGCAGCACGACAGGGGGAGTGAATCAGCCCCAGCATTTT
TRBV7-3,TRBJ2-5,once,NA,CASSPNTEETQYF,TGTGCCAGCAGCCCCAACACTGAAGAGACCCAGTACTTC
TRBV5-4,TRBJ2-7,NA,NA,CASSLEQNRVSEQYF,TGTGCCAGCAGCTTGGAGCAGAACAGGGTCTCGGAGCAGTACTTC
TRBV19,TRBJ2-2,NA,TRBD1,CATSGTGGSGELFF,TGTGCCACCTCCGGGACAGGGGGCTCCGGGGAGCTGTTTTTT
TRBV6-4,TRBJ1-6,NA,TRBD1,CAIRGQDMNSPLHF,TGTGCCATCAGAGGACAGGATATGAATTCACCCCTCCACTTT
TRBV6-1,TRBJ1-6,NA,TRBD1,CASSAPRQGERSPLHF,TGTGCCAGCAGTGCACCCCGACAGGGTGAACGTTCACCCCTCCACTTT
TRBV7-9,TRBJ1-1,NA,NA,CASSLVGGRSTEAFF,TGTGCCAGCAGCTTAGTGGGGGGCAGGAGCACTGAAGCTTTCTTT
TRBV6-6,TRBJ1-1,once,TRBD1,CASSYSGQGTNEAFF,TGTGCCAGCAGTTACTCGGGACAGGGGACTAATGAAGCTTTCTTT